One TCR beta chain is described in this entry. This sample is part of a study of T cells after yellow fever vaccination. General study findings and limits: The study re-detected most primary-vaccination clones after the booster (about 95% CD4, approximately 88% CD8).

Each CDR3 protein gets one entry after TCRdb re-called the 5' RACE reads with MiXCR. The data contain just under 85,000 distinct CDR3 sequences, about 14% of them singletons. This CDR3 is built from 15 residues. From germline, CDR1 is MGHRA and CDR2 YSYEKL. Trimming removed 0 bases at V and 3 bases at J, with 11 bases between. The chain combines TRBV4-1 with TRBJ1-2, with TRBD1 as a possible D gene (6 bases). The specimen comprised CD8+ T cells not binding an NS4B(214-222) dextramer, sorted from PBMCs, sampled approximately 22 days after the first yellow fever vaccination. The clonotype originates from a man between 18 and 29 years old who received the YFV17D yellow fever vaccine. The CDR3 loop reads CASSQETGLHYGYTF. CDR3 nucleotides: TGCGCCAGCAGCCAAGAGACAGGCCTACACTATGGCTACACCTTC.